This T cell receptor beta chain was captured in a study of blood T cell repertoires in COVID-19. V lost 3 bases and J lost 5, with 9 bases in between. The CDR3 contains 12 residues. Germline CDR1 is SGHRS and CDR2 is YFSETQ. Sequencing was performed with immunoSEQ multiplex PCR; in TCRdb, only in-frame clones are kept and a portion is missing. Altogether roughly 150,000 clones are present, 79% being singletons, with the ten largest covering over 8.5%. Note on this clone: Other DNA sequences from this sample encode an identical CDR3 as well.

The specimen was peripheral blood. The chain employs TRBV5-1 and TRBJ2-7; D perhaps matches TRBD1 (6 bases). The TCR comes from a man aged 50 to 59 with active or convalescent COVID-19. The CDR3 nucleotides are TGCGCCAGCAGCTCCACAGGGAACGAGCAGTACTTC. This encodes CASSSTGNEQYF.